This TCR beta chain was obtained from a study of blood T cell repertoires in COVID-19. Study at large: Samples of COVID-19 (acute and convalescent) were obtained from the United States, Italy and Spain. T cells, B-cell-depleted T cells, or PBMCs supplied cDNA or gDNA.

Per the authors' pipeline: Estimates of nucleated cell counts were drawn from the amplification of reference gene primers. The method was immunoSEQ multiplex PCR; TCRdb's version includes in-frame clones alone and lacks a portion of them. The V and J calls and clone size are taken from that table; D and trimming were inferred from the DNA. The table includes about 530,000 clones, about 89% detected once. Looked up from germline, CDR1 is MNHEY and CDR2 is SMNVEV (reference sequence). V shed 3 bases, J shed 2 bases, and the junction held 6 bases outside the gene matches. The CDR3 has 16 residues. Patients in Seattle were enrolled during active infection, then followed longitudinally.

Material for sequencing was peripheral blood. The rearrangement joins TRBV27 to TRBJ2-3, with 9 nucleotides matching TRBD2. The TCR was taken from a woman aged 45-60 years with COVID-19, enrolled during active disease. The DNA of the CDR3 is TGTGCCAGCAGTTTTGGTAGCGGGGGCCCCACAGATACGCAGTATTTT. This encodes CASSFGSGGPTDTQYF.